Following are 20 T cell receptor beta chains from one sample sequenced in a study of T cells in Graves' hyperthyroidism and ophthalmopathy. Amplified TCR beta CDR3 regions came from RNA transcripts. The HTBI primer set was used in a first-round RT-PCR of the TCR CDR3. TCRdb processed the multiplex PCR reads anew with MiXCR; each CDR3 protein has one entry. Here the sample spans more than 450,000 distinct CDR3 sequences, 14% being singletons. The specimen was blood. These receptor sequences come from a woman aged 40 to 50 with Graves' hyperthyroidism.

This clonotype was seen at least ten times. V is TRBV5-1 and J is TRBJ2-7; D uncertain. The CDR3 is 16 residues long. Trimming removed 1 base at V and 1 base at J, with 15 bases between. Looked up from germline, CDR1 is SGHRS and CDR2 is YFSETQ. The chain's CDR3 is CASSLHTGGVSYEQYF. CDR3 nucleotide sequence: TGCGCCAGCAGCTTGCACACGGGTGGAGTATCCTACGAGCAGTACTTC.

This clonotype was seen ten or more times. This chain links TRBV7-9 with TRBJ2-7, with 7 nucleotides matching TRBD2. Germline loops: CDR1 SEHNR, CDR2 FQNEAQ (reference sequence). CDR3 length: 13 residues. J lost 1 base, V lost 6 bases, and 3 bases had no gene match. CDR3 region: CASSSGGSYEQYF. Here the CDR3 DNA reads TGTGCCAGCAGTTCCGGGGGGTCCTACGAGCAGTACTTC.

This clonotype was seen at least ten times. CDR3 DNA: TGCAGTGCTGGTACCTACGAGCAGTACTTC. As protein: CSAGTYEQYF. The chain is built from TRBV20-1 and TRBJ2-7; no definite D call. Trimming took 5 bases from V and 2 from J, leaving 4 bases between them. This CDR3 has 10 residues. Germline V gene lookup returns CDR1 DFQATT and CDR2 SNEGSKA (reference sequence).

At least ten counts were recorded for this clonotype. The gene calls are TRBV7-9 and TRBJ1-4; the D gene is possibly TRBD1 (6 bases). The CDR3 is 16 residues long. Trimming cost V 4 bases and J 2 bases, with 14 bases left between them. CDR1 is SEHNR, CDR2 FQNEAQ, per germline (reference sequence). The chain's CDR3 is CASSSERGRTNEKLFF. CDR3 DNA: TGTGCCAGCAGCTCGGAGCGGGGGCGGACTAATGAAAAACTGTTTTTT.

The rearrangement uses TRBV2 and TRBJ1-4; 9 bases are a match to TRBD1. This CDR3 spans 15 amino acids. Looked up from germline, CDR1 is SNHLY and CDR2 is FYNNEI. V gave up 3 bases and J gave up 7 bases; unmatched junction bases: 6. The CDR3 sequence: CASSDLGQGFEKLFF. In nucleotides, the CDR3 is TGTGCCAGCAGTGACCTTGGACAGGGGTTTGAAAAACTGTTTTTT.

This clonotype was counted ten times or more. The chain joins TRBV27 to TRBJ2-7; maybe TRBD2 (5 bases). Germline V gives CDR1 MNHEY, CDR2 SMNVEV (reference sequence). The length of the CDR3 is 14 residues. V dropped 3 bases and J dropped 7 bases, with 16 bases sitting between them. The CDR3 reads CASSFYGLSGEQYF. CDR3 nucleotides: TGTGCCAGCAGTTTCTACGGACTTTCGGGGGAGCAGTACTTC.

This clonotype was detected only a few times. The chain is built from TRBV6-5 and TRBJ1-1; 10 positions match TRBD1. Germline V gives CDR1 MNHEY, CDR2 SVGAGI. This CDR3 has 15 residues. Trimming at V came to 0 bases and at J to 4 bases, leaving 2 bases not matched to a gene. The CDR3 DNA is TGTGCCAGCAGTTACTCCCGGACAGGGGGCACTGAAGCTTTCTTT. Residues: CASSYSRTGGTEAFF.

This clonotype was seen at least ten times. The CDR3 region is CSASSGDSYNEQFF. The CDR3 DNA follows: TGCAGTGCTAGTTCGGGAGACTCCTACAATGAGCAGTTCTTC. The rearrangement links TRBV20-1 to TRBJ2-1; a possible D gene is TRBD2 (6 bases). Germline CDR1 reads DFQATT; CDR2 reads SNEGSKA (reference sequence). V lost 3 bases and J lost 0, with 9 bases in between. The CDR3 has 14 residues.

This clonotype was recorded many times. CDR3 in amino acids: CASSFGGVALNTEAFF. The CDR3 DNA sequence: TGTGCCAGCAGTTTCGGTGGGGTTGCGCTGAACACTGAAGCTTTCTTT. V usage is TRBV12-3 or TRBV12-4 and J usage is TRBJ1-1; no reliable D call. CDR3 size: 16 residues. Trimming left V 3 bases short and J 0 bases short, with 14 bases between.

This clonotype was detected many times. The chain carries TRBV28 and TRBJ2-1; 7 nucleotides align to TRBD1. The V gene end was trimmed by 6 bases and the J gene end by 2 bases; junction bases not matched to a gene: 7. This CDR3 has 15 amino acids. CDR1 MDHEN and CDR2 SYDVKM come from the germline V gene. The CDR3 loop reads CASRRDSIAYNEQFF. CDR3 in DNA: TGTGCCAGCAGAAGGGACAGCATTGCCTACAATGAGCAGTTCTTC.

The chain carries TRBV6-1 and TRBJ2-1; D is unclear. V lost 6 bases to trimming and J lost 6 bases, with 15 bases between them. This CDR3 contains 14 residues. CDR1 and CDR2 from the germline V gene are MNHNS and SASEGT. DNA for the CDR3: TGTGCCAGCAGCCCCTTATCCCAGGCCAATGAGCAGTTCTTC. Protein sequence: CASSPLSQANEQFF.

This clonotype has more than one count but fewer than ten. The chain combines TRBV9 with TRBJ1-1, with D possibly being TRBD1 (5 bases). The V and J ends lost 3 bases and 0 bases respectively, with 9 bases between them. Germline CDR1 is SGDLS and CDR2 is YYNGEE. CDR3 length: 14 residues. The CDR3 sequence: CASSESGMNTEAFF. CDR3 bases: TGTGCCAGCAGCGAATCAGGGATGAACACTGAAGCTTTCTTT.

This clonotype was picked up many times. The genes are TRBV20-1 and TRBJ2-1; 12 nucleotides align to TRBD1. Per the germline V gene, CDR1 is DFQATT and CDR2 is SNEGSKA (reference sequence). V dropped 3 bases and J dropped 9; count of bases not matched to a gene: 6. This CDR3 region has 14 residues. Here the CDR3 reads CSARGQGAVGEQFF. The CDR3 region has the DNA TGCAGTGCTAGGGGACAGGGGGCCGTGGGTGAGCAGTTCTTC.

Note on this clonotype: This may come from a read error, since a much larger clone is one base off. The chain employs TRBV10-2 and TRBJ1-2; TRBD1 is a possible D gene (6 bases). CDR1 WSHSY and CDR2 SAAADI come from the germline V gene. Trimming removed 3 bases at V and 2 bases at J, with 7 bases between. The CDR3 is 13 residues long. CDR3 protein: CASSDGQNYGYTF. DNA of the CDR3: TGCGCCAGCAGTGACGGACAGAACTATGGCTACACCTTC.

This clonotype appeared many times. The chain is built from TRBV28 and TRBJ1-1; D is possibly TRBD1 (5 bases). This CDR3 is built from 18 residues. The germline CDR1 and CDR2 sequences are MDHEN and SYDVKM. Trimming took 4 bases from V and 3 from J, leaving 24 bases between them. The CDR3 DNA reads TGTGCCAGCAGTTCTTTCGTTCGGGACCCAACTTGGGACACTGAAGCTTTCTTT. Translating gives CASSSFVRDPTWDTEAFF. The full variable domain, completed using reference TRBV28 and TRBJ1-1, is DVKVTQSSRYLVKRTGEKVFLECVQDMDHENMFWYRQDPGLGLRLIYFSYDVKMKEKGDIPEGYSVSREKKERFSLILESASTNQTSMYLCASSSFVRDPTWDTEAFFGQGTRLTVV.

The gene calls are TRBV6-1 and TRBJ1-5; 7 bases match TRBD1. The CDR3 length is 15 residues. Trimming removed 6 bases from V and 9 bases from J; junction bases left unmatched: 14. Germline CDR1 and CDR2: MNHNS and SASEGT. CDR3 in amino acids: CASRGSTGEERPQHF. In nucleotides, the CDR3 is TGTGCCAGCAGAGGGTCTACAGGGGAAGAGCGGCCCCAGCATTTT.

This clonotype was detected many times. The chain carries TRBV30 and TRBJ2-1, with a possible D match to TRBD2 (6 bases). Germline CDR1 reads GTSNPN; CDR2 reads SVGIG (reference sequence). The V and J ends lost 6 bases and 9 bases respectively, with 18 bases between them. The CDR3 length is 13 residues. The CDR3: CACNPGAEAEQFF. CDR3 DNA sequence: TGTGCCTGTAACCCGGGAGCGGAGGCTGAGCAGTTCTTC.

CDR3 nucleotides: TGTGCCAGCAGCCTAAGAGGGACAGGGGTAAGCAATGAGCAGTTCTTC. Protein product: CASSLRGTGVSNEQFF. The chain carries TRBV7-3 and TRBJ2-1; 10 nucleotides align to TRBD1. V shed 5 bases, J shed 6 bases, and the junction held 10 bases outside the gene matches. This CDR3 has 16 residues. CDR1 SGHTA and CDR2 FQGTGA come from the germline V gene. Full variable domain (remainder filled in from reference TRBV7-3 and TRBJ2-1): GAGVSQTPSNKVTEKGKYVELRCDPISGHTALYWYRQSLGQGPEFLIYFQGTGAADDSGLPNDRFFAVRPEGSVSTLKIQRTERGDSAVYLCASSLRGTGVSNEQFFGPGTRLTVL.

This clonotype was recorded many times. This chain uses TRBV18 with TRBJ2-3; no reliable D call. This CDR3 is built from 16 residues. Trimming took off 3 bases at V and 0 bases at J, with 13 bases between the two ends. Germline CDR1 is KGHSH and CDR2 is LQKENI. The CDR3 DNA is TGTGCCAGCTCACCGTCCAGCACAATCAGCACAGATACGCAGTATTTT. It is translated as CASSPSSTISTDTQYF.

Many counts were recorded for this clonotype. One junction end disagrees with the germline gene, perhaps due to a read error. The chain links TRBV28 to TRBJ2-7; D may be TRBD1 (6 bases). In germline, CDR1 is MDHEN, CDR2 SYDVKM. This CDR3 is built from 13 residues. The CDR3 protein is CASSLTGAYEQYF. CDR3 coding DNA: TGCGCCAGCAGCTTGACAGGCGCCTACGAGCAGTACTTC. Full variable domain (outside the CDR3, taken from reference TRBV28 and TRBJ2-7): DVKVTQSSRYLVKRTGEKVFLECVQDMDHENMFWYRQDPGLGLRLIYFSYDVKMKEKGDIPEGYSVSREKKERFSLILESASTNQTSMYLCASSLTGAYEQYFGPGTRLTVT.